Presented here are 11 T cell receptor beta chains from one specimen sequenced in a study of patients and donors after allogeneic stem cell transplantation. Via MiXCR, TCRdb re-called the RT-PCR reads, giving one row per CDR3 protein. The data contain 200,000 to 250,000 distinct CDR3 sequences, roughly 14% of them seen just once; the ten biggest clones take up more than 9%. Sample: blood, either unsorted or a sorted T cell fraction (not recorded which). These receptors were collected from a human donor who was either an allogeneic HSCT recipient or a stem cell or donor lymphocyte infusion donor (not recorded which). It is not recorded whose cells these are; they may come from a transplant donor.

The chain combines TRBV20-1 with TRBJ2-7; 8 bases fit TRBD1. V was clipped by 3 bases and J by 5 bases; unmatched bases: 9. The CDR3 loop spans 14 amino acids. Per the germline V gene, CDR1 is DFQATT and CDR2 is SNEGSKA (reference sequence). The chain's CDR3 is CSARPGDRFDEQYF. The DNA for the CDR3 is TGCAGTGCTAGGCCGGGGGACAGGTTTGACGAGCAGTACTTC.

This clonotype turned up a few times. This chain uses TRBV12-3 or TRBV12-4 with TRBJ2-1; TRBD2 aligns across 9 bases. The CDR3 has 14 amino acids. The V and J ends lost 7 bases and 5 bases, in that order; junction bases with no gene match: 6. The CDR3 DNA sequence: TGTGCCAGCACAGCGGGGGGCCGCGACAATGAGCAGTTCTTC. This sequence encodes CASTAGGRDNEQFF.

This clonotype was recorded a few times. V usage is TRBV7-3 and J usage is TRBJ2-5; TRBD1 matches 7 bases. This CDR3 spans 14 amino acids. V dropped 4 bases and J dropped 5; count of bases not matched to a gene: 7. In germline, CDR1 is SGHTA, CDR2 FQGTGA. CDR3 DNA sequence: TGTGCCAGCAGCTCAGGACAGGAACGGGAGACCCAGTACTTC. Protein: CASSSGQERETQYF.

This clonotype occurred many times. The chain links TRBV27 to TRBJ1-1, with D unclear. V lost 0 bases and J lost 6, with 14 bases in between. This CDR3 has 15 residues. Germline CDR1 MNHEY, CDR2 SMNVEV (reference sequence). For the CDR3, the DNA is TGTGCCAGCAGTTTATCGATCTCCGAGGTCTCTGAAGCTTTCTTT. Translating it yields CASSLSISEVSEAFF.

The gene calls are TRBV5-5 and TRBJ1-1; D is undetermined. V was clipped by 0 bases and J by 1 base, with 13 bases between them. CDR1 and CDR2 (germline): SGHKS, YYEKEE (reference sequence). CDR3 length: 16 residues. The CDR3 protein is CASSLEVWVRNTEAFF. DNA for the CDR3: TGTGCCAGCAGCTTGGAGGTCTGGGTGAGGAACACTGAAGCTTTCTTT. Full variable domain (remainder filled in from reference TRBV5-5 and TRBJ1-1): DAGVTQSPTHLIKTRGQQVTLRCSPISGHKSVSWYQQVLGQGPQFIFQYYEKEERGRGNFPDRFSARQFPNYSSELNVNALLLGDSALYLCASSLEVWVRNTEAFFGQGTRLTVV.

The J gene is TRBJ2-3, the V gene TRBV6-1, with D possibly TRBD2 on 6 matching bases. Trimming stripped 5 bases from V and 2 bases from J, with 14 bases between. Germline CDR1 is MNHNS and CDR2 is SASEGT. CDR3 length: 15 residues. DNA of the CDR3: TGTGCCAGCAGTAACCTAGCGCCCTCCACAGATACGCAGTATTTT. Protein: CASSNLAPSTDTQYF.

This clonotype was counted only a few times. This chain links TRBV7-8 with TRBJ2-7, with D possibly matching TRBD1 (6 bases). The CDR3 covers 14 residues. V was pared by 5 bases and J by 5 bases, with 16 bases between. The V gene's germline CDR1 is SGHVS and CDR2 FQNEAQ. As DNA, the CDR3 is TGTGCCAGCAGCGCCAGGGGTCGGACGAACGAGCAGTACTTC. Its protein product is CASSARGRTNEQYF.

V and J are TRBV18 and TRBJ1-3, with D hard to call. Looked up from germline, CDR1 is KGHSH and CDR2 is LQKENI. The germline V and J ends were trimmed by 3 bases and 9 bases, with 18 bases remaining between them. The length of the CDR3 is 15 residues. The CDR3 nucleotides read TGTGCCAGCTCACCGAACCTGGGTGGGCGAAGCACCATATATTTT. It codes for CASSPNLGGRSTIYF.

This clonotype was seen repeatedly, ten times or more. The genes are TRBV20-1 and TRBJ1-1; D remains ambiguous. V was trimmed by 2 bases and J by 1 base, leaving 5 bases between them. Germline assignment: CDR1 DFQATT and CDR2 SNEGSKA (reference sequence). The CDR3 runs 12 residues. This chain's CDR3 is CSARQPNTEAFF. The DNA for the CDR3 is TGCAGTGCTAGACAGCCGAACACTGAAGCTTTCTTT.

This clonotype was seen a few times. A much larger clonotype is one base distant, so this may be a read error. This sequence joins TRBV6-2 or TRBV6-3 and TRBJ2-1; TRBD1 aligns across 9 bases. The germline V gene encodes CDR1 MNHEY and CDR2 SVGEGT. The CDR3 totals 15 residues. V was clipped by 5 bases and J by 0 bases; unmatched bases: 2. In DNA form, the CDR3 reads TGTGCCAGCAGTGACAGGGGGGGCTCCTACAATGAGCAGTTCTTC. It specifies CASSDRGGSYNEQFF.

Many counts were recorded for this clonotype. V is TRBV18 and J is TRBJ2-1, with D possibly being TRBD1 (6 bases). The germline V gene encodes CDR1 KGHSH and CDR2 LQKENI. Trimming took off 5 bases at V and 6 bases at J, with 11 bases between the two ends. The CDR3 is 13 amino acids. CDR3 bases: TGTGCCAGCTCAACGGACAGCATCAATGAGCAGTTCTTC. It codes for CASSTDSINEQFF.